This T cell receptor (beta chain) was recovered during a study of T-cell reconstitution after alpha-beta-depleted transplantation in children. This clonotype has a count of ten or more. The antigen is undetermined. Researchers prepared the TCRbeta library using unique molecular identifiers, the study reports. TCRdb reanalysed the PCR reads using MiXCR and keeps one entry per CDR3 protein. The sample includes approximately 1,000,000 distinct CDR3 sequences, about 29% seen only once; the top ten take about 28%. Study-wide points: Diversity and T-cell counts at one year after transplant derived mostly from new T cells. Approximately two months post-transplant, alpha-beta T cells reportedly originated from several hundred expanded graft clones. In some patients, recipient T cells and intrathymic progenitors surviving conditioning explained high day-60 diversity.

V was clipped by 0 bases and J by 5 bases, with 4 bases between them. The germline V gene encodes CDR1 SGHTA and CDR2 FQGTGA. The CDR3 has 13 residues. V is TRBV7-3 and J is TRBJ2-2; no clear D. The sequences come from PBMCs, mostly from graft donor cells, collected 360 days after TCRalphabeta/CD19-depleted stem cell transplant. The TCR originated in a boy under two years old who had a stem cell transplant for SCID, so the T cells may come from the graft donor. DNA of the CDR3: TGTGCCAGCAGCTTAACAGCAACCGGGGAGCTGTTTTTT. It is translated as CASSLTATGELFF.